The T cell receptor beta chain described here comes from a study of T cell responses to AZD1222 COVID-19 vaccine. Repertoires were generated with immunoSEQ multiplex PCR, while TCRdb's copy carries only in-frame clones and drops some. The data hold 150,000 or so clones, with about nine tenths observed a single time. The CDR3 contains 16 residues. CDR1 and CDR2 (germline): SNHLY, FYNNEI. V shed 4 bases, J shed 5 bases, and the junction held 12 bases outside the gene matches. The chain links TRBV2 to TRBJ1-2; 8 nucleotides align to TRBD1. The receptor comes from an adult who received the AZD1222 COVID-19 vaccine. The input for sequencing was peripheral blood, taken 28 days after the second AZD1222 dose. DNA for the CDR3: TGTGCCAGCAGTGTTTCGCCCGGACAGGGTAATTATGGCTACACCTTC. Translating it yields CASSVSPGQGNYGYTF.